The clone carrying this TCR beta chain was observed a single time. Sequencing used immunoSEQ multiplex PCR; TCRdb keeps in-frame clones, though not all of them. The sample has hundreds of thousands of clones, 70% to 90% seen once. The sample comes from a study of blood T cell repertoires in COVID-19. The receptor was isolated from a woman in her forties who had recovered from COVID-19. The sequencing input was PBMCs or T cells enriched from blood (not recorded which).

The CDR3 region is CASRGDSSYEQYF. The CDR3, as DNA: TGCGCCAGCAGAGGGGATAGCTCCTACGAGCAGTACTTC. This chain uses TRBV10-2 with TRBJ2-7, with D maybe TRBD1 (5 bases). Per the germline V gene, CDR1 is WSHSY and CDR2 is SAAADI. The CDR3 totals 13 residues. V was trimmed by 6 bases and J by 0 bases, leaving 9 bases between them.